These T cell receptor beta chains were read from a single sample in a study of identical twins. TCRdb ran MiXCR on the 5' RACE reads and lists one entry per CDR3 protein. The sample lists 1.5 million to 2 million distinct CDR3 sequences, less than 40% occurring once. Sequences were obtained from cord blood. The receptors here all came from a newborn girl in good health. CDR3s include the opening cysteine and the closing phenylalanine or tryptophan. D genes are given only for firm matches. Clone size appears in some rows only: once, few, many, or a class for an expanded clone.

cdr3_aa | cdr3_nt | clone_size | j_call | v_call | d_call
CATSDSGGANTQYF | TGTGCCACCAGTGATAGCGGGGGGGCGAATACGCAGTATTTT | few | TRBJ2-3 | TRBV24-1 | TRBD2
CASSQRKGLNSPLHF | TGTGCCAGCAGCCAACGGAAGGGGTTAAATTCACCCCTCCACTTT | few | TRBJ1-6 | TRBV3-1 | -
CASSRGTLRATDTQYF | TGTGCCAGCAGTAGGGGGACACTAAGGGCCACAGATACGCAGTATTTT | - | TRBJ2-3 | TRBV6-1 | -
CASSQDVLAVEQYF | TGTGCCAGCAGCCAAGATGTGCTAGCGGTCGAGCAGTACTTC | few | TRBJ2-7 | TRBV4-2 | TRBD2
CASRELNIQYF | TGTGCCAGCAGGGAACTAAACATTCAGTACTTC | - | TRBJ2-4 | TRBV6-1 | -
CASSHGIWAAIFDTEAFF | TGTGCCAGCAGCCATGGGATTTGGGCCGCGATTTTTGACACTGAAGCTTTCTTT | - | TRBJ1-1 | TRBV3-1 | -
CSASPGLTKRGTQYF | TGCAGTGCTAGTCCGGGACTAACGAAAAGGGGGACCCAGTACTTC | - | TRBJ2-5 | TRBV20-1 | TRBD2
CSARSPDGAGYTF | TGCAGTGCTAGATCCCCGGACGGGGCTGGCTACACCTTC | - | TRBJ1-2 | TRBV20-1 | -
CASSLALAGDTDTQYF | TGCGCCAGCAGCTTGGCCCTAGCGGGAGACACAGATACGCAGTATTTT | - | TRBJ2-3 | TRBV5-1 | TRBD2
CASSPNFRLAGQNTGELFF | TGTGCCAGCAGCCCAAATTTCCGACTAGCGGGACAGAACACCGGGGAGCTGTTTTTT | - | TRBJ2-2 | TRBV7-9 | TRBD2
CSARDRGNGNQPQHF | TGCAGTGCTAGAGACAGGGGTAACGGCAATCAGCCCCAGCATTTT | - | TRBJ1-5 | TRBV20-1 | -
CAVLKRDPGGNEQFF | TGTGCAGTCCTCAAGAGGGACCCCGGCGGCAATGAGCAGTTCTTC | few | TRBJ2-1 | TRBV12-3/TRBV12-4 | -
CASSEARQNTGELFF | TGTGCCAGCAGTGAAGCCCGGCAAAACACCGGGGAGCTGTTTTTT | few | TRBJ2-2 | TRBV2 | -
CASSLVRLAGRYEQYF | TGTGCCAGCAGCTTAGTTCGACTAGCGGGCCGCTACGAGCAGTACTTC | - | TRBJ2-7 | TRBV7-2 | TRBD2
CASSPTGTYPYEQYF | TGTGCCAGCAGCCCCACCGGGACGTATCCCTACGAGCAGTACTTC | - | TRBJ2-7 | TRBV9 | -
CASSLRASSGYTGELFF | TGCGCCAGCAGCTTGCGGGCCTCTAGCGGCTACACCGGGGAGCTGTTTTTT | - | TRBJ2-2 | TRBV5-1 | TRBD2
CASSATSGVATQYF | TGTGCCAGCAGTGCTACTAGCGGGGTTGCGACCCAGTACTTC | few | TRBJ2-5 | TRBV6-1 | TRBD2